The 3 T cell receptor beta chains below come from one sample, sequenced in a study of relationships among human T cell subsets. From mRNA, alpha and beta CDR3 regions were amplified using semiquantitative ARM-PCR. ARM-PCR used tagged nested gene-specific primers, then communal superprimers for exponential amplification. TCRdb redid the calling of the multiplex PCR reads with MiXCR, one entry per CDR3 protein. This sample has some 16,000 distinct CDR3 sequences, with less than 80% found just once. The sequenced sample was total T cells sorted from blood. The receptor set was obtained from a man aged 35-49 years in good health.

The rearrangement uses TRBV10-2 and TRBJ2-3, with D possibly being TRBD1 (5 bases). There are 14 residues in the CDR3. V lost 7 bases and J lost 4, with 15 bases in between. Germline V gives CDR1 WSHSY, CDR2 SAAADI. CDR3 loop: CASKTAGLADTQYF. The CDR3 DNA reads as TGCGCCAGCAAGACCGCAGGGCTCGCAGATACGCAGTATTTT.

The chain joins TRBV11-1 to TRBJ2-7, with 10 bases that match TRBD1. Germline V gene lookup returns CDR1 SGHAT and CDR2 FQDESV (reference sequence). The CDR3 is 13 amino acids. V was pared by 5 bases and J by 9 bases, with 7 bases of the junction left unmatched. The CDR3 spells CASSVGQGPRQYF. CDR3 nucleotides: TGTGCCAGCAGCGTGGGACAGGGGCCTCGGCAGTACTTC.

The genes are TRBV7-3 and TRBJ2-1; D call uncertain. Germline loops: CDR1 SGHTA, CDR2 FQGTGA. Trimming cost V 1 base and J 5 bases, with 0 bases left between them. This CDR3 region has 11 residues. The CDR3 sequence: CASSLNNEQFF. The CDR3 nucleotides read TGTGCCAGCAGCTTAAACAATGAGCAGTTCTTC.